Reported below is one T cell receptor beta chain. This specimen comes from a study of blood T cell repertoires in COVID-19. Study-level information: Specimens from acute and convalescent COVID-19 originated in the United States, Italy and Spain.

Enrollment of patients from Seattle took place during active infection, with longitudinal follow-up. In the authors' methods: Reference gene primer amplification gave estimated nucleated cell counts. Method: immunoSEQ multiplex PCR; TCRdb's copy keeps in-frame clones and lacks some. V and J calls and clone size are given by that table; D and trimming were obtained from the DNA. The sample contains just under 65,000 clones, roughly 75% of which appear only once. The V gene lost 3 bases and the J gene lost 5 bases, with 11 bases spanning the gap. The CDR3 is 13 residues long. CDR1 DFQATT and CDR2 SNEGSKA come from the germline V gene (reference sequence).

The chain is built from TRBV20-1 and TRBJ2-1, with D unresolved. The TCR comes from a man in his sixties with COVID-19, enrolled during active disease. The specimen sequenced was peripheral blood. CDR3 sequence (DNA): TGCAGTGCTAGTAGAGGATCCAACAATGAGCAGTTCTTC. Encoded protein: CSASRGSNNEQFF.